This is a list of T cell receptor beta chains from one sample in a study of Ad26.COV2.S vaccination and SARS-CoV-2 variants. Repertoires were generated with immunoSEQ multiplex PCR, while TCRdb's copy carries only in-frame clones and drops some. The sample contains about 480,000 clones, around 90% of which appear only once. Specimen: peripheral blood, collected in a trial of Ad26.COV2.S vaccine versus placebo. These TCRs come from a person between 18 and 65 years old who received the Ad26.COV2.S COVID-19 vaccine or a placebo. The CDR3 runs from the conserved cysteine through the conserved F or W. A D gene is named only where the DNA matches it firmly. Clone size is stated in some rows and not others, as once, few, many or a class when expanded.

d_gene,j_gene,abundance,v_gene,CDR3aa,CDR3nt
NA,TRBJ1-1,once,TRBV7-9,CASSLGKKAAEAFF,TGTGCCAGCAGCCTGGGGAAAAAGGCGGCTGAAGCTTTCTTT
NA,TRBJ2-7,NA,TRBV7-8,CASSQIQGYEQYF,TGTGCCAGCAGCCAAATACAGGGTTACGAGCAGTACTTC
NA,TRBJ2-5,NA,TRBV25-1,CASSEWETQYF,TGTGCCAGCAGTGAATGGGAGACCCAGTACTTC
TRBD2,TRBJ2-1,NA,TRBV4-2,CASSGIRLAGGDEQFF,TGTGCCAGCAGCGGGATACGACTAGCGGGAGGCGATGAGCAGTTCTTC
NA,TRBJ2-3,few,TRBV7-3,CASSLNQLPDTQYF,TGTGCCAGCAGCTTAAATCAGCTACCAGATACGCAGTATTTT
NA,TRBJ1-5,NA,TRBV3-1/TRBV3-2,CASSQDRDQPQHF,TGTGCCAGCAGCCAAGATAGGGATCAGCCCCAGCATTTT
TRBD2,TRBJ2-5,NA,TRBV11-2,CASSWASGKETQYF,TGTGCCAGCAGCTGGGCTAGCGGGAAAGAGACCCAGTACTTC
NA,TRBJ1-1,few,TRBV5-1,CASSLLLNTEAFF,TGCGCCAGCAGCTTGTTGTTGAACACTGAAGCTTTCTTT
NA,TRBJ1-1,NA,TRBV28,CASSQVGRRLVAFF,TGTGCCAGCAGTCAAGTGGGCCGAAGACTCGTAGCTTTCTTT
TRBD1,TRBJ1-4,once,TRBV7-2,CASSRSTGGGEKLFF,TGTGCCAGCAGCCGTTCCACAGGGGGCGGCGAAAAACTGTTTTTT